This record looks at one TCR beta chain sequence and its context. Its antigen is as yet unknown. Measured with immunoSEQ multiplex PCR; TCRdb has only the in-frame clones, and not every one. The sample contains approximately 110,000 clones, around 84% of which appear only once. The time point was: baseline pretreatment blood. Treatment: 15 Gy SBRT to primary tumor, nephrectomy 4 weeks later. The tumor was a clear cell renal cell carcinoma. Per germline, CDR1 MDHEN and CDR2 SYDVKM. This CDR3 comprises 15 residues. With 5 bases removed from V and 6 bases from J, the gap between germline ends came to 17 bases. The data belong to a study of radiation and T cells in renal cell carcinoma. Study-wide findings and caveats: Pretreatment tumor biopsies were lacking, so baseline clonotypes are unknown.

The TCR originated in an older woman with renal cell carcinoma. The J gene is TRBJ2-4, the V gene TRBV28; TRBD2 is a possible D gene (6 bases). Source: blood, taken from a patient whose treatment included radiotherapy and nephrectomy. The CDR3: CASSPRGGGGNIQYF. CDR3 DNA: TGTGCCAGCAGTCCCCGTGGGGGAGGAGGAAACATTCAGTACTTC.